What follows describes a single TCR beta chain. 60 Vbeta and 13 Jbeta primers were used in PCR. Per the authors' pipeline: In a later analysis, 79 million or so unique TCR beta chains included roughly 11 million shared by two or more donors. The table came from immunoSEQ multiplex PCR; TCRdb's copy has only in-frame clones and leaves some out. D and trimming were read from the DNA, whereas the V and J calls and clone size are those reported in that table. The sample carries more than 95,000 clones, under 80% recorded once. This specimen comes from a study of cytomegalovirus exposure and HLA in healthy donors. Study at large: A prior analysis found 100 million to 140 million unique TCR beta sequences from around 180 million T cells.

The germline gives CDR1 SNHLY, CDR2 FYNNEI. The CDR3 is 20 amino acids. Trimming removed 5 bases from V and 6 bases from J; junction bases left unmatched: 21. What was sequenced was PBMCs. This receptor was taken from a man aged 35 to 55 in good health and CMV-seropositive. This sequence joins TRBV2 and TRBJ2-1, with TRBD1 matching 11 bases. CDR3 DNA sequence: TGTGCCAGCAGTTTTCTCCGGACAGGGGGCGCGCCTGGGGGTGGCAATGAGCAGTTCTTC. The encoded protein is CASSFLRTGGAPGGGNEQFF.